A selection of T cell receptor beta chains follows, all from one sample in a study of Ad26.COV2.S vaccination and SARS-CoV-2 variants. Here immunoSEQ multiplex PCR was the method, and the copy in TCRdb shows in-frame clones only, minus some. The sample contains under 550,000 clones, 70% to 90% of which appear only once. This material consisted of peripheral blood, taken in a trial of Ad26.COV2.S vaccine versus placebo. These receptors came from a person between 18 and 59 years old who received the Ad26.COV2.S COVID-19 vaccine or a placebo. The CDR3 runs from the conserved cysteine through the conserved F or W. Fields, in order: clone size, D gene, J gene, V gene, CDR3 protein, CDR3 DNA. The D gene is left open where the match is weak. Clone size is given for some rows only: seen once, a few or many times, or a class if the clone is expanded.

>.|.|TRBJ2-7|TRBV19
CASRGAGSYEQYF
TGTGCCAGTAGGGGGGCAGGGTCCTACGAGCAGTACTTC
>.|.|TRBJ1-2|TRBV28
CASISAGRVYGYTF
TGTGCCAGCATATCGGCAGGGAGGGTTTATGGCTACACCTTC
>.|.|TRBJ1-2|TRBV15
CATSRDNYGYTF
TGTGCCACCAGCAGGGATAACTATGGCTACACCTTC
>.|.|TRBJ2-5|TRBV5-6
CASSPQQYRETQYF
TGTGCCAGCAGCCCTCAACAATACCGGGAGACCCAGTACTTC
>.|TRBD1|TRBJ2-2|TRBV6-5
CASSLQGAGGELFF
TGTGCCAGCAGTTTACAGGGGGCCGGCGGGGAGCTGTTTTTT
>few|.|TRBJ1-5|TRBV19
CASRGPLSNQPQHF
TGTGCCAGTAGGGGCCCCCTGAGCAATCAGCCCCAGCATTTT
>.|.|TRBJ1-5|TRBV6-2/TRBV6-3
CASSYSSTGQPQHF
TGTGCCAGCAGTTACTCATCGACTGGCCAGCCCCAGCATTTT
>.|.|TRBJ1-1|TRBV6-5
CASSGGGWGTEAFF
TGTGCCAGCTCTGGGGGGGGCTGGGGCACTGAAGCTTTCTTT
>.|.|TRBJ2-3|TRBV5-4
CASSLEWGTDTQYF
TGTGCCAGCAGCTTGGAGTGGGGCACAGATACGCAGTATTTT
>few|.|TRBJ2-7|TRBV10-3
CAISESGVGANYEQYF
TGTGCCATCAGTGAGTCAGGGGTAGGGGCAAACTACGAGCAGTACTTC
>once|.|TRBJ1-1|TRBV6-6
CASSYGTGRRNTEAFF
TGTGCCAGCAGTTACGGGACGGGTCGGCGTAACACTGAAGCTTTCTTT
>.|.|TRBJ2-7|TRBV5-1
CASSLVQPGSYEQYF
TGCGCCAGCAGCTTGGTACAGCCAGGCTCCTACGAGCAGTACTTC
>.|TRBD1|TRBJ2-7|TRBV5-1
CASSLGQGRKQYF
TGCGCCAGCAGCTTGGGACAGGGTAGAAAGCAGTACTTC
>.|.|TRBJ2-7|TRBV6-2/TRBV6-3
CASSSPTYEQYF
TGTGCCAGCAGCTCCCCAACCTACGAGCAGTACTTC
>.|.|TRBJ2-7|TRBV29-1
CSVEESASVLREQYF
TGCAGCGTTGAAGAATCGGCTAGCGTACTTCGGGAGCAGTACTTC
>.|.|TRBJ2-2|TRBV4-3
CASSQEPVANTGELFF
TGCGCCAGCAGCCAAGAACCAGTTGCGAACACCGGGGAGCTGTTTTTT
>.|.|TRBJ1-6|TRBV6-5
CASLRARESPLHF
TGTGCCAGCCTAAGGGCTCGGGAGTCACCCCTCCACTTT
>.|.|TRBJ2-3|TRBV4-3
CASSQVWQGSTDTQYF
TGCGCCAGCAGCCAAGTATGGCAGGGTAGCACAGATACGCAGTATTTT
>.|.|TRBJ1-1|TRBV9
CASSVAPGGYTEAFF
TGTGCCAGCAGCGTAGCCCCGGGGGGGTACACTGAAGCTTTCTTT
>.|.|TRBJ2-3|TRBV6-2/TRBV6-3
CASSYGLATDTDTQYF
TGTGCCAGCAGTTACGGGCTAGCCACCGACACAGATACGCAGTATTTT
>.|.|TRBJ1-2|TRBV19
CASSTMDSLWNGYTF
TGTGCCAGTAGTACCATGGACAGCCTCTGGAACGGCTACACCTTC
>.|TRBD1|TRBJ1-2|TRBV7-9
CASSLGDRADGYTF
TGTGCCAGCAGCCTGGGTGACAGGGCAGACGGCTACACCTTC
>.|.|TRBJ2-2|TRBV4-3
CASSQDLRRAATGELFF
TGCGCCAGCAGCCAAGATTTGCGCAGGGCCGCGACCGGGGAGCTGTTTTTT
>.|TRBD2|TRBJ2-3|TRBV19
CASSFLAGGTDTQYF
TGTGCCAGTAGTTTCCTAGCGGGGGGGACAGATACGCAGTATTTT
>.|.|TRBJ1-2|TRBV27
CASSPGQSSYGYTF
TGTGCCAGCAGTCCAGGACAGTCGAGCTATGGCTACACCTTC
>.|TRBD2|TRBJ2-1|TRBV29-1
CSVGLAGGNEQFF
TGCAGCGTTGGACTAGCGGGGGGCAATGAGCAGTTCTTC
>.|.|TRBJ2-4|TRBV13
CASSFRGRASKNIQYF
TGTGCCAGCAGCTTCCGGGGAAGGGCGTCCAAAAACATTCAGTACTTC
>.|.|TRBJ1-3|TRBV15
CATSRDPGRSSGNTIYF
TGTGCCACCAGCAGAGATCCGGGCCGATCCTCTGGAAACACCATATATTTT
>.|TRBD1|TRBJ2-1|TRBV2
CASRMGQGAPGYNEQFF
TGTGCCAGCAGGATGGGACAGGGGGCCCCGGGCTACAATGAGCAGTTCTTC
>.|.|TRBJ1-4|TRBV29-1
CSVEGGTTNEKLFF
TGCAGCGTTGAAGGAGGGACAACTAATGAAAAACTGTTTTTT
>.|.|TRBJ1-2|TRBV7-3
CASSPTGTYYGYTF
TGTGCCAGCAGCCCCACCGGGACCTACTATGGCTACACCTTC
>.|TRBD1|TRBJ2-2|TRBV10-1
CASSGGTGVTGELFF
TGCGCCAGCAGTGGGGGGACAGGGGTCACCGGGGAGCTGTTTTTT
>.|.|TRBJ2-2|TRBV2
CASKEGTNTGELFF
TGTGCCAGCAAGGAGGGGACGAACACCGGGGAGCTGTTTTTT
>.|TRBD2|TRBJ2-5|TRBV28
CASSFTSGGAGETQYF
TGTGCCAGCAGTTTTACTAGCGGGGGGGCCGGGGAGACCCAGTACTTC
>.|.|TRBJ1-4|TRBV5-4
CASSLTRGEAEKLFF
TGTGCCAGCAGCTTAACCCGTGGGGAGGCTGAAAAACTGTTTTTT
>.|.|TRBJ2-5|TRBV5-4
CASSLETHSQETQYF
TGTGCCAGCAGCTTGGAAACGCACAGCCAAGAGACCCAGTACTTC
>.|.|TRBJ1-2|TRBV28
CASSYDSNYGYTF
TGTGCCAGCAGTTATGACAGTAACTATGGCTACACCTTC
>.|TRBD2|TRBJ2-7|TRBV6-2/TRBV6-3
CASSGGGSYEQYF
TGTGCCAGCAGCGGCGGGGGGAGTTACGAGCAGTACTTC
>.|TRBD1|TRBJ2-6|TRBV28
CASSIGQARNVLTF
TGTGCCAGCAGTATCGGACAGGCCCGTAACGTCCTGACTTTC
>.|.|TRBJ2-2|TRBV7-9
CASRDTNTGELFF
TGTGCCAGCAGGGATACGAACACCGGGGAGCTGTTTTTT
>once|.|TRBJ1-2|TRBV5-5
CASSLGPSEGLYGYTF
TGTGCCAGCAGCTTGGGGCCCTCGGAGGGCCTCTATGGCTACACCTTC
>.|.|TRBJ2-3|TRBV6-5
CASSFADTQYF
TGTGCCAGCAGTTTTGCAGATACGCAGTATTTT
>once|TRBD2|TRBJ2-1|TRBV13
CASSLLGGGANEQFF
TGTGCCAGCAGCTTACTTGGCGGGGGGGCGAATGAGCAGTTCTTC
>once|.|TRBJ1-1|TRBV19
CASSPPRGDAPTEAFF
TGTGCCAGTAGTCCTCCTAGGGGGGACGCACCCACTGAAGCTTTCTTT
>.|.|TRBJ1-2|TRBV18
CASSPGNSNYGYTF
TGTGCCAGCTCACCAGGCAACTCTAACTATGGCTACACCTTC
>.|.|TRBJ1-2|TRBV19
CASSIFAGSGNGGYTF
TGTGCCAGTAGTATCTTTGCCGGGTCGGGGAACGGGGGCTACACCTTC
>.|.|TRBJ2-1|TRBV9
CASSVGDRLFDEQFF
TGTGCCAGCAGCGTAGGCGACAGGTTGTTCGATGAGCAGTTCTTC
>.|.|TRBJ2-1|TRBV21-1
CASSKGSSGGRGEQFF
TGTGCCAGCAGCAAAGGGTCTAGCGGGGGGAGGGGTGAGCAGTTCTTC
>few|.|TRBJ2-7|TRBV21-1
CASDRYEQYF
TGTGCCAGCGACCGTTACGAGCAGTACTTC
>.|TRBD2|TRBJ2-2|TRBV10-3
CAIQGLAPGELFF
TGTGCCATCCAGGGACTAGCACCCGGGGAGCTGTTTTTT
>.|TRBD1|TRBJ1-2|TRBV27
CASRQGSYYGYTF
TGTGCCAGCCGACAGGGATCTTACTATGGCTACACCTTC